These T cell receptor beta chains were read from a single sample in a study of blood T cells in healthy people across ages. TCRdb reanalysed the 5' RACE reads using MiXCR and keeps one entry per CDR3 protein. Of about 730,000 distinct CDR3 sequences detected, roughly 44% appear once; the ten largest clones hold around 20%. The sample was blood. These receptors were collected from a woman in her fifties or sixties in good health. CDR3s include the opening cysteine and the closing phenylalanine or tryptophan. Not every row has a clone size; where given, it reads once, few, many or a size class.

V gene: TRBV10-3; clone size: many; CDR3 protein: CAISAASGANEQFF
V gene: TRBV7-2; clone size: NA; CDR3 protein: CASSISSAAGETQYF
V gene: TRBV20-1; clone size: NA; CDR3 protein: CSARHRDRKNSGANVLTF
V gene: TRBV7-2; clone size: NA; CDR3 protein: CASSVAGPSRGEQFF
V gene: TRBV10-3; clone size: NA; CDR3 protein: CAIRDPGLYTDTQYF
V gene: TRBV2; clone size: NA; CDR3 protein: CASSTRWNTEAFF
V gene: TRBV5-1; clone size: few; CDR3 protein: CASSLDRANTGELFF
V gene: TRBV25-1; clone size: NA; CDR3 protein: CASSPTRTRTDTQYF
V gene: TRBV29-1; clone size: NA; CDR3 protein: CSVRQSLYEQYF
V gene: TRBV7-2; clone size: NA; CDR3 protein: CASSQRGQGNTEAFF
V gene: TRBV20-1; clone size: NA; CDR3 protein: CSAGKGLTYEQYF
V gene: TRBV20-1; clone size: NA; CDR3 protein: CSATGVSSGRQQETQYF
V gene: TRBV20-1; clone size: few; CDR3 protein: CSARSPSSSYNEQFF
V gene: TRBV29-1; clone size: NA; CDR3 protein: CSVEDQGSDTQYF
V gene: TRBV28; clone size: NA; CDR3 protein: CASSLRDRTYEQYF
V gene: TRBV6-6; clone size: NA; CDR3 protein: CASTPKRLAGVDEQYF
V gene: TRBV13; clone size: NA; CDR3 protein: CASSLELVSYNEQFF
V gene: TRBV27; clone size: few; CDR3 protein: CASRTGAAYEQYF
V gene: TRBV25-1; clone size: many; CDR3 protein: CASSVSGPYEQYF
V gene: TRBV7-9; clone size: NA; CDR3 protein: CASSLIWQTDLHNEQFF
V gene: TRBV28; clone size: NA; CDR3 protein: CASRPSGPSGEQYF
V gene: TRBV5-1; clone size: NA; CDR3 protein: CASSPTAGQAHGNTIYF
V gene: TRBV12-3/TRBV12-4; clone size: NA; CDR3 protein: CASSPGLRLGAADTQYF
V gene: TRBV3-1; clone size: NA; CDR3 protein: CASSTPTGGQETQYF
V gene: TRBV9; clone size: many; CDR3 protein: CASSVALTYNEQFF
V gene: TRBV29-1; clone size: NA; CDR3 protein: CSVGRTGGPDTQYF
V gene: TRBV20-1; clone size: NA; CDR3 protein: CSAINRGGRETQYF
V gene: TRBV30; clone size: NA; CDR3 protein: CALIKIGNTEAFF
V gene: TRBV2; clone size: few; CDR3 protein: CASRERAGGTSDTQYF
V gene: TRBV20-1; clone size: NA; CDR3 protein: CSARPGTGLIAKNIQYF
V gene: TRBV5-4; clone size: NA; CDR3 protein: CASSLGSSGFEEAQYF
V gene: TRBV20-1; clone size: NA; CDR3 protein: CSAGNNRANEQFF
V gene: TRBV18; clone size: NA; CDR3 protein: CASSQGTSLRGSYNEQFF
V gene: TRBV7-2; clone size: NA; CDR3 protein: CASSARDRASTDTQYF
V gene: TRBV20-1; clone size: NA; CDR3 protein: CSARTYSYEQYF
V gene: TRBV7-9; clone size: many; CDR3 protein: CASSRGTSGAYNEQFF
V gene: TRBV27; clone size: NA; CDR3 protein: CASSALQGAGTDTQYF
V gene: TRBV20-1; clone size: few; CDR3 protein: CSARPEAGRPNEQFF
V gene: TRBV10-1; clone size: few; CDR3 protein: CASREWDGERGTEAFF
V gene: TRBV3-1; clone size: NA; CDR3 protein: CASSQGGRTDLQETQYF
V gene: TRBV4-2; clone size: NA; CDR3 protein: CASSQGLAGGFLGSYNEQFF
V gene: TRBV28; clone size: NA; CDR3 protein: CASRRTLEGSGKLFF
V gene: TRBV12-3/TRBV12-4; clone size: few; CDR3 protein: CASIAFPDNLPLHF
V gene: TRBV29-1; clone size: many; CDR3 protein: CSVEKGQGTDTQYF
V gene: TRBV5-1; clone size: NA; CDR3 protein: CANSLGTSGGAEKQYF
V gene: TRBV14; clone size: NA; CDR3 protein: CASSALAGGPQETQYF
V gene: TRBV6-5; clone size: NA; CDR3 protein: CASRINSNEQFF
V gene: TRBV7-2; clone size: once; CDR3 protein: CASSPGGGGKETQYF
V gene: TRBV28; clone size: few; CDR3 protein: CASSPVGQPQHF
V gene: TRBV12-3/TRBV12-4; clone size: NA; CDR3 protein: CASQGQEGYEQYF
V gene: TRBV25-1; clone size: many; CDR3 protein: CASSDASGVTYEQYF
V gene: TRBV20-1; clone size: NA; CDR3 protein: CSARAIPDSQHTDTQYF
V gene: TRBV7-2; clone size: many; CDR3 protein: CASSLTSGRVPDTQYF
V gene: TRBV6-5; clone size: NA; CDR3 protein: CANSYYLVGVSRTGANVLTF
V gene: TRBV4-1; clone size: NA; CDR3 protein: CASSQGWGRDTEAFF
V gene: TRBV27; clone size: few; CDR3 protein: CASSSPGGAGAYEQYF
V gene: TRBV4-2; clone size: NA; CDR3 protein: CASSQEERQNQPQHF
V gene: TRBV3-1; clone size: NA; CDR3 protein: CASSQSGPDEAFF
V gene: TRBV3-1; clone size: NA; CDR3 protein: CASSPPGGAYEQYF
V gene: TRBV4-3; clone size: NA; CDR3 protein: CASSQELVSPFEQYF